Sequencing of this T cell receptor beta chain was carried out in a study of blood T cell repertoires in COVID-19. About the study: Italy, Spain and the United States were the sources of the convalescent and acute COVID-19 samples. T cells, B-cell-depleted T cells, or PBMCs supplied cDNA or gDNA.

From germline, CDR1 is LGHNA and CDR2 YNFKEQ. V was shortened by 0 bases and J by 6 bases, with 10 bases between the two germline ends. This CDR3 is 14 amino acids long. Clones were sequenced by immunoSEQ multiplex PCR, and TCRdb holds only the in-frame ones, with some missing. The sample records some 150,000 clones, 80% to 90% being singletons. Sequencing used peripheral blood. This chain links TRBV4-2 with TRBJ2-3; D possibly corresponds to TRBD1 (6 bases). The TCR sequence derives from a woman between 50 and 59 years old with acute or convalescent COVID-19. CDR3: CASSQERGMDTQYF. The CDR3 DNA is TGTGCCAGCAGCCAAGAGAGGGGGATGGATACGCAGTATTTT.